The clone carrying this T cell receptor (beta chain) turned up a few times. Assay used: immunoSEQ multiplex PCR; TCRdb lists only in-frame clones, some missing. In the table there are tens of thousands of clones, just over 85% of which are singletons. These data originate in a study of technical replicates of blood from a handful of donors. This CDR3 has 11 amino acids. The germline V gene has CDR1 SQVTM and CDR2 ANQGSEA. Trimming removed 5 bases from V and 0 bases from J, with 4 bases in between. This receptor was obtained from a human donor in good health. Some clones in this sample may be carry-over from other donors' samples. Input material: PBMCs. This chain connects TRBV29-1 to TRBJ1-2; D not resolved. CDR3 protein: CSVSPNYGYTF. The DNA for the CDR3 is TGCAGCGTTTCTCCTAACTATGGCTACACCTTC.